These 18 T cell receptor beta chains were all obtained from the same sample, sequenced in a study of cytomegalovirus exposure and HLA in healthy donors. Primers included in the PCR were 60 Vbeta and 13 Jbeta primers. Data came from immunoSEQ multiplex PCR; TCRdb stores just in-frame clones and leaves some out. Here the sample spans about 110,000 clones, roughly four fifths being singletons. Sequenced: PBMCs. Source of these receptors: a woman between 50 and 59 years old in good health and CMV-seropositive.

This clone was seen at least ten times. The gene calls are TRBV5-1 and TRBJ2-3; TRBD2 is a possible D gene (6 bases). This CDR3 contains 16 residues. Trimming cost V 3 bases and J 0 bases, with 14 bases left between them. Germline loops: CDR1 SGHRS, CDR2 YFSETQ. The CDR3 DNA reads as TGCGCCAGCAGCTGGGGTGGAGGGCTTAGCACAGATACGCAGTATTTT. It yields the protein CASSWGGGLSTDTQYF.

The chain is built from TRBV5-6 and TRBJ2-3; 7 nucleotides match TRBD2. J lost 5 bases, V lost 1 base, and 1 base had no gene match. There are 13 residues in the CDR3. Germline values: CDR1 SGHDT, CDR2 YYEEEE. Here the CDR3 reads CASSLPGGDTQYF. CDR3 DNA sequence: TGTGCCAGCAGCTTGCCGGGGGGAGATACGCAGTATTTT.

CDR3 bases: TGTGCCAGCATGGAGGGGGCCACTGAAGCTTTCTTT. The encoded protein is CASMEGATEAFF. V gene TRBV6-6 combines with J gene TRBJ1-1; TRBD1 aligns across 7 bases. Germline V gene lookup returns CDR1 MNHNY and CDR2 SVGAGI (reference sequence). With 7 bases clipped from V and 4 bases from J, the junction kept 3 bases outside the gene matches. The CDR3 is 12 amino acids.

This clone qualifies as medium-sized. CDR3 bases: TGTGCCAGCAGCCCCCGGGACAGAGGTACCAATGAGCAGTTCTTC. It specifies CASSPRDRGTNEQFF. This rearrangement joins TRBV7-9 to TRBJ2-1; 7 bases map to TRBD1. The CDR3 has 15 residues. The ends lost 5 bases at V and 6 bases at J; junction bases unmatched: 10. Germline CDR1 and CDR2: SEHNR and FQNEAQ (reference sequence). The complete variable domain, with remaining parts taken from reference TRBV7-9 and TRBJ2-1, reads DTGVSQNPRHKITKRGQNVTFRCDPISEHNRLYWYRQTLGQGPEFLTYFQNEAQLEKSRLLSDRFSAERPKGSFSTLEIQRTEQGDSAMYLCASSPRDRGTNEQFFGPGTRLTVL.

The rearrangement links TRBV19 to TRBJ2-1; 7 nucleotides align to TRBD2. The CDR3 is 14 residues long. CDR1 is LNHDA, CDR2 SQIVND, per germline (reference sequence). Trimming at V came to 4 bases and at J to 6 bases, leaving 6 bases not matched to a gene. In DNA, the CDR3 is TGTGCCAGTAGTAAGCGGGGACGATCCAATGAGCAGTTCTTC. It is translated as CASSKRGRSNEQFF.

The CDR3 sequence is CASSPSWRVNTEAFF. In DNA form, the CDR3 reads TGTGCCAGCAGCCCCTCGTGGAGAGTGAACACTGAAGCTTTCTTT. The genes are TRBV7-8 and TRBJ1-1; D unresolved. This CDR3 comprises 15 residues. CDR1 and CDR2 (germline): SGHVS, FQNEAQ. Trimming stripped 5 bases from V and 0 bases from J, with 13 bases between.

The genes are TRBV27 and TRBJ1-2; D perhaps matches TRBD1 (5 bases). Germline V CDR1 and CDR2: MNHEY, SMNVEV (reference sequence). The ends were cut back, 6 bases at V and 5 bases at J, with 16 bases in the middle. The CDR3 contains 14 residues. Here the CDR3 reads CASRAGFSHYGYTF. In DNA, the CDR3 is TGTGCCAGCAGGGCAGGGTTTTCCCATTATGGCTACACCTTC.

This clone was seen only a few times. The rearrangement links TRBV6-1 to TRBJ1-3; no clear D. The CDR3 consists of 15 residues. Trimming stripped 7 bases from V and 3 bases from J, with 16 bases between. The germline CDR1 and CDR2 sequences are MNHNS and SASEGT. For the CDR3, the DNA is TGTGCCAGCATTCGGAGAGGGTCTTATGGAAACACCATATATTTT. Translated, it gives CASIRRGSYGNTIYF.

The chain is built from TRBV7-2 and TRBJ1-2, with 7 bases fitting TRBD1. Trimming removed 5 bases from V and 0 bases from J; junction bases left unmatched: 6. Looked up from germline, CDR1 is SGHTA and CDR2 is FQGNSA. The CDR3 loop spans 15 amino acids. This CDR3 reads CASSLNRGANYGYTF. The CDR3 coding sequence is TGTGCCAGCAGCCTCAACAGGGGAGCTAACTATGGCTACACCTTC.

CDR3 residues: CASSLSLDSGELFF. For the CDR3, the DNA is TGTGCCAGCAGCTTAAGCCTAGACAGCGGGGAGCTGTTTTTT. The V gene is TRBV7-3, the J gene TRBJ2-2; D is possibly TRBD1 (5 bases). Germline CDR1 reads SGHTA; CDR2 reads FQGTGA. The CDR3 loop spans 14 amino acids. With 1 base removed from V and 7 bases from J, the gap between germline ends came to 10 bases. The full variable domain, rest sourced from reference TRBV7-3 and TRBJ2-2, is GAGVSQTPSNKVTEKGKYVELRCDPISGHTALYWYRQSLGQGPEFLIYFQGTGAADDSGLPNDRFFAVRPEGSVSTLKIQRTERGDSAVYLCASSLSLDSGELFFGEGSRLTVL.

The genes are TRBV9 and TRBJ2-2; 10 nucleotides agree with TRBD1. Germline CDR1 and CDR2: SGDLS and YYNGEE. The CDR3 loop spans 21 amino acids. The junction had 15 bases not matched to a gene; V was cut back by 1 base and J by 0 bases. CDR3 sequence reads: CASSVFPGTGAPRANTGELFF. CDR3 sequence (DNA): TGTGCCAGCAGCGTATTCCCCGGGACAGGGGCCCCGCGCGCGAACACCGGGGAGCTGTTTTTT.

This chain joins TRBV4-2 and TRBJ2-2, with D possibly matching TRBD2 (5 bases). Trimming left V 2 bases short and J 1 base short, with 8 bases between. The length of the CDR3 is 15 residues. CDR1 LGHNA and CDR2 YNFKEQ come from the germline V gene. The CDR3 sequence is CASSQTSGNTGELFF. The CDR3, as DNA: TGTGCCAGCAGCCAAACTAGTGGGAACACCGGGGAGCTGTTTTTT.

The chain joins TRBV5-6 to TRBJ2-3; 11 positions agree with TRBD2. V dropped 4 bases and J dropped 2; count of bases not matched to a gene: 6. Germline V gene data show CDR1 as SGHDT and CDR2 as YYEEEE. The CDR3 contains 16 residues. CDR3 nucleotide sequence: TGTGCCAGCAGCAGTTTAGCGGGGGGGGACACAGATACGCAGTATTTT. This sequence encodes CASSSLAGGDTDTQYF.

Here the CDR3 reads CASISLRWGVKGNTIYF. Here the CDR3 DNA reads TGTGCCAGCATTTCTCTGAGATGGGGAGTTAAGGGAAACACCATATATTTT. V and J are TRBV6-4 and TRBJ1-3; D uncertain. Germline CDR1 reads MRHNA; CDR2 reads SNTAGT. The ends were cut back, 7 bases at V and 4 bases at J, with 23 bases in the middle. The CDR3 extends over 17 amino acids.

This rearrangement joins TRBV5-1 to TRBJ2-1, with D perhaps matching TRBD1 or TRBD2 (5 bases each). The V end lost 4 bases, the J end lost 2 bases, and 19 bases lay between the germline ends. Germline loops: CDR1 SGHRS, CDR2 YFSETQ. This CDR3 is built from 17 residues. For the CDR3, the DNA is TGCGCCAGCAGCCTGGGACCAAACGTCGGGACCTACAATGAGCAGTTCTTC. Its translation: CASSLGPNVGTYNEQFF.

This sequence joins TRBV9 and TRBJ1-1; 7 bases align to TRBD1. V was clipped by 0 bases and J by 6 bases; unmatched bases: 8. Germline-derived CDR1 and CDR2 are SGDLS and YYNGEE. The CDR3 length is 15 residues. CDR3 loop: CASSVDQGVGSEAFF. The CDR3 nucleotides read TGTGCCAGCAGCGTAGATCAGGGGGTCGGCTCTGAAGCTTTCTTT. The full variable domain, completed using reference TRBV9 and TRBJ1-1, is DSGVTQTPKHLITATGQRVTLRCSPRSGDLSVYWYQQSLDQGLQFLIQYYNGEERAKGNILERFSAQQFPDLHSELNLSSLELGDSALYFCASSVDQGVGSEAFFGQGTRLTVV.

In this sample, this clone is medium-sized (0.01 to 0.1%). The V and J genes are TRBV7-9 and TRBJ1-4; a weak D match, TRBD1 (6 bases). CDR1 SEHNR and CDR2 FQNEAQ come from the germline V gene (reference sequence). CDR3 size: 15 residues. V gave up 3 bases and J gave up 5 bases, with 13 bases separating them. CDR3 loop: CASSFLQGGNEKLFF. The CDR3 region has the DNA TGTGCCAGCAGCTTCCTACAGGGCGGGAATGAAAAACTGTTTTTT.

The chain joins TRBV4-3 to TRBJ1-2; D not certain. The CDR3 has 15 residues. V gave up 4 bases and J gave up 3 bases, with 15 bases separating them. CDR1 and CDR2 (germline): LGHNA, YSLEER. CDR3: CASSPDFRSDYGYTF. The CDR3 coding sequence is TGCGCCAGCAGCCCCGACTTCAGAAGCGACTATGGCTACACCTTC.